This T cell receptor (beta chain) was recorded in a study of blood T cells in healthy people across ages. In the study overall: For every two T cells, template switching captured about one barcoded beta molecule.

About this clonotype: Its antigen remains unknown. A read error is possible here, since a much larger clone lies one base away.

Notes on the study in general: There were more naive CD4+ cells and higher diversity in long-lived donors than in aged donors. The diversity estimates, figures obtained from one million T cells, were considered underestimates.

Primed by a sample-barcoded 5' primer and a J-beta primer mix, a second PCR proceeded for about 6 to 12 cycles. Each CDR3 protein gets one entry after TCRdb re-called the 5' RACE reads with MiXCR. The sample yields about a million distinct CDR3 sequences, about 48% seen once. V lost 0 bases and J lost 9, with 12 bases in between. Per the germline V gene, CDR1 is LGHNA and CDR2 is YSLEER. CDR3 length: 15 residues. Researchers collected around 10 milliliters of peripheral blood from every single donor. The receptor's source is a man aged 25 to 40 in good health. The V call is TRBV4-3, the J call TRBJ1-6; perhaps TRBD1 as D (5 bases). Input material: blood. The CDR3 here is CASSQDRAGSSPLHF. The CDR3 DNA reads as TGCGCCAGCAGCCAAGACAGGGCGGGGAGTTCACCCCTCCACTTT.